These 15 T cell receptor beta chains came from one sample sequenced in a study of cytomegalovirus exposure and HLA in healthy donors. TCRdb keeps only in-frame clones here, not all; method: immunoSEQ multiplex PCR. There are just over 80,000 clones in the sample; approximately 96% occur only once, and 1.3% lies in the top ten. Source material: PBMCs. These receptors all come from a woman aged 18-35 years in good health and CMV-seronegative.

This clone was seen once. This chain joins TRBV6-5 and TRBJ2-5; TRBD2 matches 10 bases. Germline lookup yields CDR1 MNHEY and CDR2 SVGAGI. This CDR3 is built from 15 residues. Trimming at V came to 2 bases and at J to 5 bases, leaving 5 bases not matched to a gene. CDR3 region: CASSYPLAGVETQYF. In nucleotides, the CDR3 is TGTGCCAGCAGTTACCCCCTAGCGGGAGTGGAGACCCAGTACTTC.

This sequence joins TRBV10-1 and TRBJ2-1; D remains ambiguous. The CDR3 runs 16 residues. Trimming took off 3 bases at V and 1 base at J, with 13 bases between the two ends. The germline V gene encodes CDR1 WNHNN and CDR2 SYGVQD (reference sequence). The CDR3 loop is CASSDVPKRSYNEQFF. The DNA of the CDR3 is TGCGCCAGCAGTGATGTACCCAAGAGGTCCTACAATGAGCAGTTCTTC.

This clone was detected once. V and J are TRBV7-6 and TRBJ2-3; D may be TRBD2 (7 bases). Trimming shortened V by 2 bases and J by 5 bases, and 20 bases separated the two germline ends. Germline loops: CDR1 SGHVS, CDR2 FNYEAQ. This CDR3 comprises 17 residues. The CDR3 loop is CASSLRSGGAGVDTQYF. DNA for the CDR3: TGTGCCAGCAGCTTAAGGTCGGGGGGCGCTGGTGTAGATACGCAGTATTTT. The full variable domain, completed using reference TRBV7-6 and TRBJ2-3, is GAGVSQSPRYKVTKRGQDVALRCDPISGHVSLYWYRQALGQGPEFLTYFNYEAQQDKSGLPNDRFSAERPEGSISTLTIQRTEQRDSAMYRCASSLRSGGAGVDTQYFGPGTRLTVL.

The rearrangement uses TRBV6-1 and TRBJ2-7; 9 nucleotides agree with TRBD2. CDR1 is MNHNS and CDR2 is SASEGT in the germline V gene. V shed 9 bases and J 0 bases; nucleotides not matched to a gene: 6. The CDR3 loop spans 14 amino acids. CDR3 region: CASNIAGDSYEQYF. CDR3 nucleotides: TGTGCCAGTAATATAGCGGGGGACTCCTACGAGCAGTACTTC.

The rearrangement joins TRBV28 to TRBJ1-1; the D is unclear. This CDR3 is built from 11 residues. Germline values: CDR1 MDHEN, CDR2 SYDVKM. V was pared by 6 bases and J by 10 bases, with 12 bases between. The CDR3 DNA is TGTGCCAGCAGCATGGACTTAGGAGCTTTCTTT. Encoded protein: CASSMDLGAFF.

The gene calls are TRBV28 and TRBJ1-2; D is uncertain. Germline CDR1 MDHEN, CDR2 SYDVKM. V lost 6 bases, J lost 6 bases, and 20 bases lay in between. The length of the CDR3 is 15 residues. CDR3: CASRTEATVPHGYTF. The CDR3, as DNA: TGTGCCAGCAGAACGGAGGCGACTGTCCCGCATGGCTACACCTTC.

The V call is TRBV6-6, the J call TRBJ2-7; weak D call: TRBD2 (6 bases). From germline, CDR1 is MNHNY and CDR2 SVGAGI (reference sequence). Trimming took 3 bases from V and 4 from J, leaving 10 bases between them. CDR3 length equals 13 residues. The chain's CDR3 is CASSYSGQYEQYF. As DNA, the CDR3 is TGTGCCAGCAGTTATAGCGGACAATACGAGCAGTACTTC.

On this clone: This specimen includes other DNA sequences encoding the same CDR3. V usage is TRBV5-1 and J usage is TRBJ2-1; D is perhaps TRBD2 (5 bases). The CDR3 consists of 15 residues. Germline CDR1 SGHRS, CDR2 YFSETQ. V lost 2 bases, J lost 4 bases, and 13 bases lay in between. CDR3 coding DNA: TGCGCCAGCAGCTTACCGGAGAGAGGGTACAATGAGCAGTTCTTC. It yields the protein CASSLPERGYNEQFF.

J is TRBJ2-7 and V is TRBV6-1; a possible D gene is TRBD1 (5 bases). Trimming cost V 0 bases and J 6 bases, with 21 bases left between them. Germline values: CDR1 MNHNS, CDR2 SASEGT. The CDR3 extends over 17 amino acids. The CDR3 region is CASSEASTYNHRGEQYF. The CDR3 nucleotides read TGTGCCAGCAGTGAAGCCTCTACATACAACCATAGGGGCGAGCAGTACTTC.

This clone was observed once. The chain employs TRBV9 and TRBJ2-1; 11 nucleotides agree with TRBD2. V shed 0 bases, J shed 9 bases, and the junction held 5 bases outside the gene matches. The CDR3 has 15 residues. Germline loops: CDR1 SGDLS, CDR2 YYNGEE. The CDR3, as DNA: TGTGCCAGCAGCGTAGTAGCGGGAGGGCATGGTGAGCAGTTCTTC. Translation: CASSVVAGGHGEQFF.

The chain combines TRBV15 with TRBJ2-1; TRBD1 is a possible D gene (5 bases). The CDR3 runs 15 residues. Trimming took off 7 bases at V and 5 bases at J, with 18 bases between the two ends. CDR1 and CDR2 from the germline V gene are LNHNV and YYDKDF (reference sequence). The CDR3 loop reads CATTWGLSLNNEQFF. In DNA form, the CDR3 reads TGTGCCACCACCTGGGGCCTCTCCCTAAACAATGAGCAGTTCTTC.

The CDR3 reads CASSSTVASTDTQYF. In DNA form, the CDR3 reads TGTGCCAGCAGCTCGACGGTAGCTAGCACAGATACGCAGTATTTT. The chain has TRBV11-2 and TRBJ2-3; D uncertain. Trimming stripped 4 bases from V and 0 bases from J, with 11 bases between. The CDR3 consists of 15 residues. Germline assignment: CDR1 SGHAT and CDR2 FQNNGV. Together with reference TRBV11-2 and TRBJ2-3, the CDR3 gives the full variable domain: EAGVAQSPRYKIIEKRQSVAFWCNPISGHATLYWYQQILGQGPKLLIQFQNNGVVDDSQLPKDRFSAERLKGVDSTLKIQPAKLEDSAVYLCASSSTVASTDTQYFGPGTRLTVL.

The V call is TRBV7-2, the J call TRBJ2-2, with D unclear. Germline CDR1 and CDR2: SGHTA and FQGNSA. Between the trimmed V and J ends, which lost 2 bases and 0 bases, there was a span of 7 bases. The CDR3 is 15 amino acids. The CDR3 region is CASSLFPANTGELFF. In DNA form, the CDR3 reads TGTGCCAGCAGCTTATTCCCGGCGAACACCGGGGAGCTGTTTTTT. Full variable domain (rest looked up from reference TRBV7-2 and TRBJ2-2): GAGVSQSPSNKVTEKGKDVELRCDPISGHTALYWYRQSLGQGLEFLIYFQGNSAPDKSGLPSDRFSAERTGGSVSTLTIQRTQQEDSAVYLCASSLFPANTGELFFGEGSRLTVL.

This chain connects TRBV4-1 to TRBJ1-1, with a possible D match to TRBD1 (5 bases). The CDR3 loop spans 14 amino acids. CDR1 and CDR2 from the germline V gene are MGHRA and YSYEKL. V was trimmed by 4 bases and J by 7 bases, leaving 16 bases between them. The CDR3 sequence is CASSLGPVNIEAFF. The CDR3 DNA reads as TGCGCCAGCAGCCTGGGGCCAGTAAATATTGAAGCTTTCTTT.

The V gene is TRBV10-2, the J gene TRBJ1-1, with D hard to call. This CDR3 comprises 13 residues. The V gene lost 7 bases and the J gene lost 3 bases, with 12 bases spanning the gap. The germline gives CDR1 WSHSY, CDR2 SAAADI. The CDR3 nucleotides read TGCGCCAGCACCCCCGCGCTTGACACTGAAGCTTTCTTT. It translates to CASTPALDTEAFF.